This TCR beta chain appears in the sequencing data of a study of STAT3 mutations in large granular lymphocyte leukemia. At the level of the study: Roughly half of the longitudinally sequenced T-LGLL patients carried detectable canonical activating STAT3 mutations. More than half of T-LGLL patients received immunosuppressive therapy.

Assay used: immunoSEQ multiplex PCR; TCRdb lists only in-frame clones, some missing. The profile covers thousands of clones, with 50% to 75% appearing a single time and roughly 89% taken by the ten largest. Study findings and constraints: In several patients, dominant TCR clone burden exceeded STAT3 mutant burden. Every T-cell large granular lymphocyte leukemia patient had at least one immunodominant TCR beta clonotype.

With respect to this clone: No antigen is known for it.

The V gene lost 6 bases and the J gene lost 4 bases, with 18 bases spanning the gap. Germline V lookup: CDR1 MNHEY, CDR2 SVGAGI. CDR3 size: 15 residues. Sequences were obtained from peripheral blood mononuclear cells. The chain is built from TRBV6-5 and TRBJ1-2; no clear D. This clonotype was obtained from a man between 60 and 70 years old with T-cell large granular lymphocyte leukemia. Some clones in this sample may be carry-over from other donors' samples. CDR3 bases: TGTGCCAGCAGGCCTCCAGACCTTGGCCCCTATGGCTACACCTTC. It encodes CASRPPDLGPYGYTF.